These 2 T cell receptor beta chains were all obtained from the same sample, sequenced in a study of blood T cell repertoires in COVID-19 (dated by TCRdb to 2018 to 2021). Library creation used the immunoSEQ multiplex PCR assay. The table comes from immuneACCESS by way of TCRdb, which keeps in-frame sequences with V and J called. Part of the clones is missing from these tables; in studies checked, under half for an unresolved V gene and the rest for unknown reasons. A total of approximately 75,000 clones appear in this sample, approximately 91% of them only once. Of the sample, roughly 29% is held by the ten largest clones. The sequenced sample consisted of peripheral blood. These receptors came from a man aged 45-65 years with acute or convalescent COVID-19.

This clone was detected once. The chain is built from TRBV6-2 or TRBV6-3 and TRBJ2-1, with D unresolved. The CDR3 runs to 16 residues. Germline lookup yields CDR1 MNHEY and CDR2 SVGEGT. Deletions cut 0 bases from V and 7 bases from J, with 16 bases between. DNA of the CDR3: TGTGCCAGCAGTTACTCTTCTCACTCCCCTAGGAATGAGCAGTTCTTC. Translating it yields CASSYSSHSPRNEQFF.

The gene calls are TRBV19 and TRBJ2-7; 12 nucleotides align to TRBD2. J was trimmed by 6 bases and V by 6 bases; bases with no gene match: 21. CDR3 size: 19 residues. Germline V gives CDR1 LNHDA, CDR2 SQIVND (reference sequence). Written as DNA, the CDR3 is TGTGCCAGTAGAGTTATCGAGACTAGCGGGGGCCCTATATTCTGCGAGCAGTACTTC. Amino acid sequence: CASRVIETSGGPIFCEQYF.